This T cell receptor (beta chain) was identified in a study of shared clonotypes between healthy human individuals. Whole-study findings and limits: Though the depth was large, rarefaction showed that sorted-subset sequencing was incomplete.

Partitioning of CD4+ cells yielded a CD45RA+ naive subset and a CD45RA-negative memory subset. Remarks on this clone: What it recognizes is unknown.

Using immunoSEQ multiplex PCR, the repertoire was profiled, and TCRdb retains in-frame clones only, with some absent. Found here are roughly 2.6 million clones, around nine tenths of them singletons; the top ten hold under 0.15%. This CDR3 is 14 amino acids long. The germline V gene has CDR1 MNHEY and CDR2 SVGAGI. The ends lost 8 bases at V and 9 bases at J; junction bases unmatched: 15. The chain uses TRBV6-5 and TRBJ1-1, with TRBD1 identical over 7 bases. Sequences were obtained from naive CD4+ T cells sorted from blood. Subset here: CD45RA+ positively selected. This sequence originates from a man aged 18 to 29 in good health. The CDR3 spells CASGQPGTASKAFF. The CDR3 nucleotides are TGTGCCAGCGGACAACCCGGGACAGCGTCTAAAGCTTTCTTT.